This T cell receptor beta chain came from a study of OX40 agonist ivuxolimab in advanced cancers. Study-wide background: Participants averaged roughly 60 years of age (range about 23 to 80) and were around 85% male.

The cohort excluded patients with autoimmune disease history or systemic immunosuppression. On cycle 4 day 1 and cycle 7 day 1, as well as at baseline, blood was sampled. V lost 4 bases to trimming and J lost 4 bases, with 17 bases between them. This CDR3 is 15 amino acids long. Germline V gives CDR1 SGHTS, CDR2 YDEGEE. Sequencing used immunoSEQ multiplex PCR; TCRdb keeps in-frame clones, though not all of them. The data show about 46,000 clones, with more than 75% seen just once and about 11% held by the top ten. The chain couples TRBV5-8 to TRBJ1-1, with D hard to call. The clonotype was recovered from an adult with an advanced solid tumor such as melanoma, head and neck, liver or kidney cancer. The material was CD4+ or CD8+ T cells sorted from blood, obtained in a trial of the OX40 agonist ivuxolimab. The CDR3 protein is CASSLGFSGVTEAFF. CDR3 bases: TGTGCCAGCAGCCTCGGATTCTCGGGCGTCACTGAAGCTTTCTTT.